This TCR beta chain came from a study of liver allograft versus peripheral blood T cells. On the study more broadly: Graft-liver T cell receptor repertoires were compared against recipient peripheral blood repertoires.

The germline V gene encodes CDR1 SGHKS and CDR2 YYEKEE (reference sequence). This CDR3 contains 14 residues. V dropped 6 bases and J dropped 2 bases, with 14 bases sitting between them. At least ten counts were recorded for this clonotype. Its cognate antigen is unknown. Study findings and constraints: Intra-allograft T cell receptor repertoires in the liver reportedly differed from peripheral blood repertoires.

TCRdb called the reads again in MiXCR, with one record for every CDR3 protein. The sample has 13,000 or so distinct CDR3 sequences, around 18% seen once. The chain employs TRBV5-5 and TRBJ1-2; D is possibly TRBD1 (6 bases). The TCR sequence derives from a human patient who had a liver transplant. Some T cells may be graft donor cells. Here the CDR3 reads CASTWGGGNYGYTF. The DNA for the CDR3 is TGTGCCAGCACCTGGGGGGGCGGGAACTATGGCTACACCTTC.